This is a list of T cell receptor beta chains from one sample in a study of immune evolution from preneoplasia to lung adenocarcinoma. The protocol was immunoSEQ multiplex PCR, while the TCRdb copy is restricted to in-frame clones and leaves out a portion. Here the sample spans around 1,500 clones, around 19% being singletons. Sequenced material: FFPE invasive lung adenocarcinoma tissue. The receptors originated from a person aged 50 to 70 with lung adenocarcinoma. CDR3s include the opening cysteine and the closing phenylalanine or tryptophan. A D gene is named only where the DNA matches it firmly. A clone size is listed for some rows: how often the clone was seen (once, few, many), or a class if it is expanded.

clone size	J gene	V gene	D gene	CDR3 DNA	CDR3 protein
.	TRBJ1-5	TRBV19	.	TGTGCCAGTAGAAACACGGGGCAGCCCCAGCATTTT	CASRNTGQPQHF
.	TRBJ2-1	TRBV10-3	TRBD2	TGTGCCATCAGTGAAATAGGGACTAGCGGGAGTTGGAGGGGCAATGAGCAGTTCTTC	CAISEIGTSGSWRGNEQFF
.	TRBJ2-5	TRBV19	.	TGTGCCAGTAGTATATCCGGGGGCGCCGGAGAGACCCAGTACTTC	CASSISGGAGETQYF
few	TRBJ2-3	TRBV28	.	TGTGCCAGCAGTTTATGGAACCTACCTTGGGGGGATTACACAGATACGCAGTATTTT	CASSLWNLPWGDYTDTQYF
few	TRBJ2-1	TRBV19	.	TGTGCCAGTAGTATAATACGGGAGTCCTACAATGAGCAGTTCTTC	CASSIIRESYNEQFF
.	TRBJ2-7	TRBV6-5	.	TGTGCCAGCAGTTCCCCTGGCAGACTAATCTACGAGCAGTACTTC	CASSSPGRLIYEQYF
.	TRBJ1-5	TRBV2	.	TGTGCCAGCACTAATAGGACAGAGCATCAGCCCCAGCATTTT	CASTNRTEHQPQHF
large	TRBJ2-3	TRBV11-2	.	TGTGCCAGCAGCCCAATGGGTGCCTATGTCGAAGAGTTCACAGATACGCAGTATTTT	CASSPMGAYVEEFTDTQYF
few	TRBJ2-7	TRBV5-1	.	TGCGCCAGCAGCTTGAGTAGCTACGAGCAGTACTTC	CASSLSSYEQYF
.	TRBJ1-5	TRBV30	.	TGTGCCTGGAGCGGTGGGGAACAGCCCCAGCATTTT	CAWSGGEQPQHF
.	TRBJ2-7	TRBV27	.	TGTGCCAGCAGTTTCCAGACCGGGGCCCGATACGAGCAGTACTTC	CASSFQTGARYEQYF
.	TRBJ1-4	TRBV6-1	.	TGTGCCAGCAGGCCGGGTGGGTTTAATGAAAAACTGTTTTTT	CASRPGGFNEKLFF
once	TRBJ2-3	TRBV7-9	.	TGTGCCAGCAGCCCCCTAAACACAGATACGCAGTATTTT	CASSPLNTDTQYF
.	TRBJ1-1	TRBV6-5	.	TGTGCCAGCAGTTACCTAAACACAGCTGAAGCTTTCTTT	CASSYLNTAEAFF
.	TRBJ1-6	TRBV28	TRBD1	TGTGCCAGCAGCTCGGGACAGTATAATTCACCCCTCCACTTT	CASSSGQYNSPLHF
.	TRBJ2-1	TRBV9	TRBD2	TGTGCCAGCGATTCCGCGGGAGGGCCTGGAAATGAGCAGTTCTTC	CASDSAGGPGNEQFF
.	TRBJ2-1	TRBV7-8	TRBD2	TGTGCCAGCAGCTTCGGACTAGCGGGAACCTACAATGAGCAGTTCTTC	CASSFGLAGTYNEQFF
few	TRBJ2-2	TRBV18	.	TGTGCCAGCTCACCTTTCAGGCCGGGGCCATCGAACGGGGAGCTGTTTTTT	CASSPFRPGPSNGELFF
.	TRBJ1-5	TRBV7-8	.	TGTGCCAGCAGCTTAGCGGTTAACAGGGAAGGTCATCAGCCCCAGCATTTT	CASSLAVNREGHQPQHF
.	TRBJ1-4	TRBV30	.	TGTGCCTGGATGGCGAAACTAGGGGAGGAAAAACTGTTTTTT	CAWMAKLGEEKLFF
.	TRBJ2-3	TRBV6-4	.	TGTGCCAGCAGTCCTGGAACAGATACGCAGTATTTT	CASSPGTDTQYF
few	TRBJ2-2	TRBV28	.	TGTGCCAGCAAAGCTAGACACACCGGGGAGCTGTTTTTT	CASKARHTGELFF
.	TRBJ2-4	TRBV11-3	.	TGTGCCAGCAGCTTAGAAGGGCCCAAAAACATTCAGTACTTC	CASSLEGPKNIQYF
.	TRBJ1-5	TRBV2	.	TGTGCCAGCAGTGACCGAACTGAGCCCCAGCATTTT	CASSDRTEPQHF
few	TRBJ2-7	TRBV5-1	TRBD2	TGCGCCAGCTCCCGCCAGACTAGCGCGGTCCACGAGCAGTACTTC	CASSRQTSAVHEQYF
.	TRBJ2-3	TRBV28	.	TGTGCCAGCAGTTTGGACAGCACAGATACGCAGTATTTT	CASSLDSTDTQYF